This paragraph reports one TCR beta chain. Its antigen is unknown. This PCR relied on a set of 60 Vbeta primers and 13 Jbeta primers. Here immunoSEQ multiplex PCR was the method, and the copy in TCRdb shows in-frame clones only, minus some. The table shows 50,000 to 65,000 clones, with about four fifths occurring only once. The CDR3 consists of 14 residues. Germline V lookup: CDR1 MNHNS, CDR2 SASEGT. The trim removed 5 bases at V and 8 bases at J, leaving 8 bases unmatched. The sample belongs to a study of cytomegalovirus exposure and HLA in healthy donors. At the time of sampling, donors were nominally healthy, though unrecorded immune exposures were likely. Study results and caveats: Researchers reported that a few CMV-associated chains were confirmed in vitro as CMV antigen-specific.

This rearrangement joins TRBV6-1 to TRBJ1-4, with TRBD1 identical over 7 bases. This receptor was taken from a woman between 18 and 29 years old in good health and CMV-seronegative. The material sequenced was PBMCs. The CDR3 DNA reads TGTGCCAGCAGTTCGACAGGGCCGTGGGAAAAACTGTTTTTT. Protein: CASSSTGPWEKLFF.